The rows below give T cell receptor beta chains drawn from one sample of a study of regulatory T cells in long-lasting Graves disease. TCRdb analysed the multiplex PCR reads with MiXCR anew, one entry per CDR3 protein. The sample includes over 450,000 distinct CDR3 sequences, under 25% seen only once; the top ten take around 7%. The sequencing used peripheral blood mononuclear cells (PBMCs), collected when the disease was refractory, from a patient treated with antithyroid drugs. The receptor set was obtained from a female donor with Graves disease. Both conserved end residues are part of each CDR3. The D gene is left open where the match is weak. Rows may omit the clone size; those that give it use once, few, many or a size class.

j_call | clone_size | d_call | v_call | cdr3_aa | cdr3_nt
TRBJ2-3 | few | - | TRBV28 | CASSFSRARLDTQYF | TGTGCCAGCAGTTTCTCAAGGGCTCGGCTCGATACGCAGTATTTT
TRBJ2-5 | - | - | TRBV14 | CASSPQGTRFQETQYF | TGTGCCAGCAGCCCCCAGGGGACAAGGTTCCAAGAGACCCAGTACTTC
TRBJ2-7 | few | - | TRBV5-1 | CASSLAGDWGAYEQYF | TGCGCCAGCAGCTTGGCCGGTGACTGGGGCGCCTACGAGCAGTACTTC
TRBJ2-4 | few | - | TRBV12-3/TRBV12-4 | CASKGDGVAKNIQYF | TGTGCCAGCAAAGGGGACGGAGTAGCCAAAAACATTCAGTACTTC
TRBJ2-5 | few | - | TRBV13 | CASSFFSGPETQYF | TGTGCCAGCAGCTTTTTCTCAGGGCCAGAGACCCAGTACTTC
TRBJ2-4 | few | TRBD2 | TRBV5-1 | CASSWEGKAKNIQYF | TGCGCCAGCAGCTGGGAGGGGAAAGCCAAAAACATTCAGTACTTC
TRBJ2-2 | few | - | TRBV7-9 | CASSLDHSNTGELFF | TGTGCCAGCAGCTTAGATCACAGCAACACCGGGGAGCTGTTTTTT
TRBJ1-2 | many | - | TRBV19 | CASSIAGSYGYTF | TGTGCCAGTAGTATCGCGGGGTCCTATGGCTACACCTTC
TRBJ1-5 | many | - | TRBV6-1 | CASSQPRKGGNQPQHF | TGTGCCAGCAGTCAGCCCAGAAAAGGTGGCAATCAGCCCCAGCATTTT
TRBJ1-2 | many | TRBD1 | TRBV28 | CASIRDSANYGYTF | TGTGCCAGCATACGGGACAGCGCTAACTATGGCTACACCTTC
TRBJ1-3 | - | - | TRBV5-1 | CASSQTGPGNTIYF | TGCGCCAGCAGCCAGACAGGTCCAGGAAACACCATATATTTT
TRBJ2-5 | many | TRBD2 | TRBV20-1 | CSARDDGRAKTQYF | TGCAGTGCTAGAGATGACGGGAGGGCGAAGACCCAGTACTTC
TRBJ2-2 | few | - | TRBV5-1 | CASSQRIGGNTGELFF | TGCGCCAGCAGCCAAAGGATAGGGGGTAACACCGGGGAGCTGTTTTTT
TRBJ1-1 | few | - | TRBV7-2 | CASSFSAAENTEAFF | TGTGCCAGCAGCTTCTCAGCGGCGGAGAACACTGAAGCTTTCTTT
TRBJ2-2 | - | TRBD1 | TRBV7-9 | CAGARQGEAGELFF | TGTGCCGGCGCCAGACAGGGGGAGGCCGGGGAGCTGTTTTTT
TRBJ1-2 | many | - | TRBV12-3/TRBV12-4 | CASGQDLYGYTF | TGTGCCAGCGGGCAGGACCTCTATGGCTACACCTTC
TRBJ2-6 | - | TRBD2 | TRBV24-1 | CATSDLGLAGPRSGANVLTF | TGTGCCACCAGTGATCTTGGACTAGCGGGACCCAGATCTGGGGCCAACGTCCTGACTTTC
TRBJ2-2 | - | - | TRBV19 | CASSIGAGVNTGELFF | TGTGCCAGTAGTATAGGGGCCGGGGTGAACACCGGGGAGCTGTTTTTT
TRBJ1-4 | many | TRBD1 | TRBV15 | CATSKLPGGNEKLFF | TGTGCCACCAGCAAACTGCCAGGGGGCAATGAAAAACTGTTTTTT
TRBJ2-7 | few | - | TRBV15 | CATSRGRDYYEQYF | TGTGCCACCAGCAGGGGCCGGGATTACTACGAGCAGTACTTC
TRBJ2-7 | - | - | TRBV29-1 | CSVLDQGNNYEQYF | TGCAGCGTCTTAGACCAGGGAAATAATTACGAGCAGTACTTC
TRBJ2-7 | - | - | TRBV20-1 | CSAGTESYEQYF | TGCAGTGCTGGGACGGAGTCCTACGAGCAGTACTTC